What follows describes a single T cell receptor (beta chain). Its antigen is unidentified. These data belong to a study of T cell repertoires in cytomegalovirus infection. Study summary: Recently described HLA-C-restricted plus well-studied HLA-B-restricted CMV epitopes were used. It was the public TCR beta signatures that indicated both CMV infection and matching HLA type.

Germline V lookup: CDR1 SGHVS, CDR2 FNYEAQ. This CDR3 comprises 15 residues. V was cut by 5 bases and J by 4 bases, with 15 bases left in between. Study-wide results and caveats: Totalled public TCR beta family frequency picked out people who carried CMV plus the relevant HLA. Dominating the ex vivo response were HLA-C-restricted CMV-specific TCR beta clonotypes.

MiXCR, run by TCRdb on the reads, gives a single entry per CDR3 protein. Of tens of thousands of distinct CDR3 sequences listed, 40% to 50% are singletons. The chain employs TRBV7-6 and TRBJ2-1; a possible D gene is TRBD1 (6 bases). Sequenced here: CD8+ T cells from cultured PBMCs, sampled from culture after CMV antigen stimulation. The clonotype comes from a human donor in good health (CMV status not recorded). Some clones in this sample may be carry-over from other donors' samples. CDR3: CASSRRDTGYNEQFF. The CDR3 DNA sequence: TGTGCCAGCAGCCGCCGGGACACCGGGTACAATGAGCAGTTCTTC.